This T cell receptor beta chain was profiled in a study of human T cells and chemical hapten exposure. Study-level background: Patch tests applied 0.01% DPC to the upper back, read at 6 days.

This clonotype was observed a handful of times. Via MiXCR, TCRdb re-called the RACE reads, giving one row per CDR3 protein. The data contain roughly 200,000 distinct CDR3 sequences, approximately 20% of them singletons. Sample time point: patch test 1, 2 weeks after DPC sensitization. The treatment was: therapeutic diphenylcyclopropenone sensitization with weekly scalp DPC. Germline V CDR1 and CDR2: KGHSH, LQKENI. The CDR3 is 16 amino acids. V shed 3 bases and J 0 bases; nucleotides not matched to a gene: 5. The V call is TRBV18, the J call TRBJ2-3, with TRBD2 matching 8 bases. The TCR comes from a woman in her forties or fifties with alopecia areata. Some clones in this sample may be carry-over from other donors' samples. Sequences were derived from whole blood, sampled in connection with sensitization to the hapten diphenylcyclopropenone (DPC). CDR3: CASSPEREGSTDTQYF. CDR3 bases: TGTGCCAGCTCACCGGAACGGGAGGGGAGCACAGATACGCAGTATTTT.